These T cell receptor beta chains were read from a single sample in a study of shared clonotypes between healthy human individuals. This table comes from immunoSEQ multiplex PCR, and its TCRdb copy is limited to in-frame clones, with some not included. In the table there are approximately 1,500,000 clones, 96% of which are singletons. The sequenced sample was naive CD4+ T cells sorted from blood. Receptor source: a man younger than 40 in good health. The CDR3 runs from the conserved cysteine through the conserved F or W. A D gene is named only where the DNA matches it firmly. Expanded clones are given a class, and other clones once, few, many or no size at all.

V: TRBV9; J: TRBJ2-1; size: once; D: NA; CDR3: CASSVARGTYNEQFF; DNA: TGTGCCAGCAGCGTAGCGAGGGGAACCTACAATGAGCAGTTCTTC
V: TRBV5-1; J: TRBJ2-5; size: NA; D: NA; CDR3: CASSPPAETQYF; DNA: TGCGCCAGCAGCCCCCCCGCAGAGACCCAGTACTTC
V: TRBV10-3; J: TRBJ2-1; size: NA; D: NA; CDR3: CAIRSGTVNNEQFF; DNA: TGTGCCATCCGTTCCGGGACGGTAAACAATGAGCAGTTCTTC
V: TRBV10-1; J: TRBJ2-1; size: NA; D: TRBD1; CDR3: CASSDWDREPNEQFF; DNA: TGCGCCAGCAGTGACTGGGACAGGGAGCCCAATGAGCAGTTCTTC
V: TRBV7-6; J: TRBJ2-5; size: NA; D: NA; CDR3: CASSLAQGRETQYF; DNA: TGTGCCAGCAGCTTAGCTCAGGGTCGAGAGACCCAGTACTTC
V: TRBV29-1; J: TRBJ2-7; size: NA; D: TRBD2; CDR3: CSVEDEVLAGGSYEQYF; DNA: TGCAGCGTTGAAGATGAGGTACTAGCGGGAGGTTCCTACGAGCAGTACTTC
V: TRBV30; J: TRBJ2-1; size: NA; D: NA; CDR3: CAWKVGSSYNEQFF; DNA: TGTGCCTGGAAGGTCGGGAGCTCCTACAATGAGCAGTTCTTC
V: TRBV14; J: TRBJ2-1; size: NA; D: TRBD2; CDR3: CASSERTSGIGPGGYSSYNEQFF; DNA: TGTGCCAGCAGCGAAAGGACTAGCGGGATTGGCCCCGGAGGATACAGCTCCTACAATGAGCAGTTCTTC
V: TRBV27; J: TRBJ2-2; size: NA; D: NA; CDR3: CASPRDRNTGELFF; DNA: TGTGCCAGCCCGAGGGATCGGAACACCGGGGAGCTGTTTTTT
V: TRBV7-9; J: TRBJ2-7; size: NA; D: NA; CDR3: CASSSTGTHEQYF; DNA: TGTGCCAGCAGCTCCACAGGTACCCACGAGCAGTACTTC
V: TRBV6-1; J: TRBJ1-5; size: NA; D: NA; CDR3: CASSFASSTDQPQHF; DNA: TGTGCCAGCAGTTTCGCATCCTCAACGGATCAGCCCCAGCATTTT
V: TRBV20-1; J: TRBJ2-7; size: NA; D: NA; CDR3: CSARAREQYF; DNA: TGCAGTGCTAGGGCACGCGAGCAGTACTTC
V: TRBV2; J: TRBJ2-7; size: few; D: NA; CDR3: CASSEYEQYF; DNA: TGTGCCAGCAGCGAATACGAGCAGTACTTC
V: TRBV28; J: TRBJ2-5; size: NA; D: NA; CDR3: CASSKLGPPMGPQYF; DNA: TGTGCCAGCAGCAAGTTGGGCCCCCCAATGGGGCCCCAGTACTTC
V: TRBV5-4; J: TRBJ2-3; size: NA; D: TRBD1; CDR3: CASSLTGVRADTQYF; DNA: TGTGCCAGCAGCCTGACAGGGGTAAGGGCAGATACGCAGTATTTT
V: TRBV11-2; J: TRBJ1-3; size: NA; D: TRBD1; CDR3: CASSLSQGVGNTIYF; DNA: TGTGCCAGCAGCTTATCCCAGGGGGTTGGAAACACCATATATTTT
V: TRBV6-1; J: TRBJ2-2; size: NA; D: NA; CDR3: CASSARWGTGELFF; DNA: TGTGCCAGCAGTGCAAGGTGGGGAACCGGGGAGCTGTTTTTT
V: TRBV2; J: TRBJ2-2; size: NA; D: NA; CDR3: CASIRRAANTGELFF; DNA: TGTGCCAGCATAAGGAGGGCGGCGAACACCGGGGAGCTGTTTTTT
V: TRBV5-4; J: TRBJ2-7; size: NA; D: NA; CDR3: CASSLGGPGSYEQYF; DNA: TGTGCCAGCAGCTTGGGTGGGCCAGGGAGCTACGAGCAGTACTTC
V: TRBV28; J: TRBJ1-3; size: NA; D: NA; CDR3: CASRKTGVGNTIYF; DNA: TGTGCCAGCAGGAAAACGGGAGTTGGAAACACCATATATTTT
V: TRBV6-1; J: TRBJ1-1; size: NA; D: NA; CDR3: CASTSLNTEAFF; DNA: TGTGCCAGCACCTCACTTAACACTGAAGCTTTCTTT
V: TRBV19; J: TRBJ2-3; size: once; D: NA; CDR3: CASNPRHIPPGTTDTQYF; DNA: TGTGCCAGTAACCCACGCCATATACCCCCGGGAACCACAGATACGCAGTATTTT
V: TRBV9; J: TRBJ2-7; size: NA; D: NA; CDR3: CASSVADTPYEQYF; DNA: TGTGCCAGCAGCGTAGCCGACACCCCCTACGAGCAGTACTTC
V: TRBV7-3; J: TRBJ2-6; size: NA; D: NA; CDR3: CASSLGSGANVLTF; DNA: TGTGCCAGCAGCTTAGGCTCTGGGGCCAACGTCCTGACTTTC
V: TRBV18; J: TRBJ1-1; size: NA; D: NA; CDR3: CASSPVTAMNTEAFF; DNA: TGTGCCAGCTCACCTGTAACAGCGATGAACACTGAAGCTTTCTTT
V: TRBV18; J: TRBJ2-3; size: NA; D: TRBD2; CDR3: CASSPLAEGLASQDTQYF; DNA: TGTGCCAGCTCACCGTTAGCAGAGGGACTAGCGAGTCAAGATACGCAGTATTTT
V: TRBV19; J: TRBJ1-5; size: NA; D: NA; CDR3: CASSQDGNSNQPQHF; DNA: TGTGCCAGTAGTCAGGACGGTAATAGCAATCAGCCCCAGCATTTT
V: TRBV28; J: TRBJ2-1; size: NA; D: TRBD2; CDR3: CASSFLGLAGVNEQFF; DNA: TGTGCCAGCAGCTTCCTAGGACTAGCGGGAGTGAATGAGCAGTTCTTC
V: TRBV29-1; J: TRBJ2-1; size: NA; D: NA; CDR3: CSVDSLRSSYNEQFF; DNA: TGCAGCGTTGACTCGCTACGGAGCTCCTACAATGAGCAGTTCTTC
V: TRBV6-1; J: TRBJ2-7; size: NA; D: TRBD2; CDR3: CASISGSDEQYF; DNA: TGTGCCAGCATCAGCGGGAGCGACGAGCAGTACTTC
V: TRBV28; J: TRBJ2-3; size: NA; D: NA; CDR3: CATALSGTPRDTQYF; DNA: TGTGCCACCGCATTATCCGGGACGCCTCGCGATACGCAGTATTTT
V: TRBV18; J: TRBJ2-1; size: NA; D: TRBD2; CDR3: CASSPRTPVSSGDEQFF; DNA: TGTGCCAGCTCACCACGGACACCGGTTAGTAGCGGGGATGAGCAGTTCTTC
V: TRBV4-1; J: TRBJ2-5; size: NA; D: NA; CDR3: CASSQDVGWETQYF; DNA: TGCGCCAGCAGCCAAGATGTGGGTTGGGAGACCCAGTACTTC
V: TRBV28; J: TRBJ1-4; size: NA; D: NA; CDR3: CASRSGVNFPNEKLFF; DNA: TGTGCCAGCAGGTCAGGGGTTAATTTCCCTAATGAAAAACTGTTTTTT
V: TRBV27; J: TRBJ2-5; size: once; D: NA; CDR3: CASSPEAAVLLSRTQYF; DNA: TGTGCCAGCAGCCCCGAGGCCGCCGTTTTGTTAAGTCGTACCCAGTACTTC
V: TRBV11-2; J: TRBJ2-2; size: once; D: NA; CDR3: CASSLDSRAANTGELFF; DNA: TGTGCCAGCAGCTTAGATTCTCGGGCAGCGAACACCGGGGAGCTGTTTTTT
V: TRBV5-5; J: TRBJ2-1; size: NA; D: TRBD2; CDR3: CASSSGLAVYNEQFF; DNA: TGTGCCAGCAGCTCTGGACTAGCGGTTTACAATGAGCAGTTCTTC
V: TRBV2; J: TRBJ2-5; size: NA; D: NA; CDR3: CASSEEMGETQYF; DNA: TGTGCCAGCAGTGAAGAGATGGGGGAGACCCAGTACTTC
V: TRBV27; J: TRBJ2-7; size: NA; D: NA; CDR3: CASSLTTRSYEQYF; DNA: TGTGCCAGCAGCCTTACGACTAGGAGCTACGAGCAGTACTTC
V: TRBV19; J: TRBJ1-2; size: NA; D: NA; CDR3: CATQDSYYGYTF; DNA: TGTGCCACCCAAGACAGTTACTATGGCTACACCTTC
V: TRBV14; J: TRBJ2-1; size: NA; D: TRBD2; CDR3: CASSWAGVGNEQFF; DNA: TGTGCCAGCAGCTGGGCGGGAGTGGGCAATGAGCAGTTCTTC
V: TRBV7-3; J: TRBJ2-1; size: once; D: NA; CDR3: CASSLSANNEQFF; DNA: TGTGCCAGCAGCTTATCCGCCAACAATGAGCAGTTCTTC
V: TRBV4-2; J: TRBJ2-7; size: once; D: NA; CDR3: CASSQDPAGHNEQYF; DNA: TGTGCCAGCAGCCAAGATCCGGCAGGGCACAACGAGCAGTACTTC
V: TRBV7-2; J: TRBJ2-7; size: once; D: TRBD1; CDR3: CASSLSDRTYEQYF; DNA: TGTGCCAGCAGCCTATCGGACAGGACCTACGAGCAGTACTTC
V: TRBV6-1; J: TRBJ1-3; size: NA; D: NA; CDR3: CASSDQGNTIYF; DNA: TGTGCCAGCAGTGACCAGGGAAACACCATATATTTT
V: TRBV11-2; J: TRBJ1-1; size: NA; D: NA; CDR3: CASSLGAGEAFF; DNA: TGTGCCAGCAGCTTAGGTGCGGGTGAAGCTTTCTTT
V: TRBV5-6; J: TRBJ1-4; size: NA; D: NA; CDR3: CASSPFRENEKLFF; DNA: TGTGCCAGCAGCCCCTTTCGGGAGAATGAAAAACTGTTTTTT
V: TRBV2; J: TRBJ1-5; size: NA; D: NA; CDR3: CASSESGSSNQPQHF; DNA: TGTGCCAGCAGTGAAAGCGGATCTAGCAATCAGCCCCAGCATTTT